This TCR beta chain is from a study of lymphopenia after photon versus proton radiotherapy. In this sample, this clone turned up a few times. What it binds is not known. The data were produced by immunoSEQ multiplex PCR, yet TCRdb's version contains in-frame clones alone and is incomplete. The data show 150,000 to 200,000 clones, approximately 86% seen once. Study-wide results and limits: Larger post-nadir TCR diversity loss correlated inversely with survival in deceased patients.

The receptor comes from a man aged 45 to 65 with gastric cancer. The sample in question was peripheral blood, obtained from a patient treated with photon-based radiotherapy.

This CDR3 is CSVMAGAQETQYF. The CDR3 DNA is TGCAGCGTTATGGCGGGCGCCCAAGAGACCCAGTACTTC. This chain connects TRBV29-1 to TRBJ2-5; TRBD2 might be the D (5 bases). With 5 bases removed from V and 1 base from J, the gap between germline ends came to 11 bases. There are 13 residues in the CDR3. CDR1 is SQVTM, CDR2 ANQGSEA, per germline.